This paragraph reports one T cell receptor beta chain. The antigen remains undetermined. The sample belongs to a study of T cells in localized non-small cell lung cancer. The CDR3 length is 13 residues. V lost 5 bases and J lost 6; bases outside the gene matches: 4. Looked up from germline, CDR1 is LNHDA and CDR2 is SQIVND (reference sequence). Study observations and caveats: Uninvolved neighboring lung showed the greatest T cell clonality, exceeding tumor. Elevated circulating T cell density in blood was associated with longer overall survival. Sequence data derive from only one tumor region, so heterogeneity remains possible. Appearance in adjacent lung was seen for a median around 60 of the top 100 tumor clones.

Only in-frame clones appear in the TCRdb table, and some are missing; sequencing was by immunoSEQ multiplex PCR. Of tens of thousands of clones listed, roughly 84% are singletons. This TCR was recovered from a female donor of 60 years or more with stage I lung adenocarcinoma. The chain employs TRBV19 and TRBJ1-5; 7 nucleotides match TRBD1. Sequencing was performed on peripheral blood, taken before any cancer treatment. CDR3 in amino acids: CASSYRGSQPQHF. The CDR3 region has the DNA TGTGCCAGTAGTTACAGGGGATCTCAGCCCCAGCATTTT.